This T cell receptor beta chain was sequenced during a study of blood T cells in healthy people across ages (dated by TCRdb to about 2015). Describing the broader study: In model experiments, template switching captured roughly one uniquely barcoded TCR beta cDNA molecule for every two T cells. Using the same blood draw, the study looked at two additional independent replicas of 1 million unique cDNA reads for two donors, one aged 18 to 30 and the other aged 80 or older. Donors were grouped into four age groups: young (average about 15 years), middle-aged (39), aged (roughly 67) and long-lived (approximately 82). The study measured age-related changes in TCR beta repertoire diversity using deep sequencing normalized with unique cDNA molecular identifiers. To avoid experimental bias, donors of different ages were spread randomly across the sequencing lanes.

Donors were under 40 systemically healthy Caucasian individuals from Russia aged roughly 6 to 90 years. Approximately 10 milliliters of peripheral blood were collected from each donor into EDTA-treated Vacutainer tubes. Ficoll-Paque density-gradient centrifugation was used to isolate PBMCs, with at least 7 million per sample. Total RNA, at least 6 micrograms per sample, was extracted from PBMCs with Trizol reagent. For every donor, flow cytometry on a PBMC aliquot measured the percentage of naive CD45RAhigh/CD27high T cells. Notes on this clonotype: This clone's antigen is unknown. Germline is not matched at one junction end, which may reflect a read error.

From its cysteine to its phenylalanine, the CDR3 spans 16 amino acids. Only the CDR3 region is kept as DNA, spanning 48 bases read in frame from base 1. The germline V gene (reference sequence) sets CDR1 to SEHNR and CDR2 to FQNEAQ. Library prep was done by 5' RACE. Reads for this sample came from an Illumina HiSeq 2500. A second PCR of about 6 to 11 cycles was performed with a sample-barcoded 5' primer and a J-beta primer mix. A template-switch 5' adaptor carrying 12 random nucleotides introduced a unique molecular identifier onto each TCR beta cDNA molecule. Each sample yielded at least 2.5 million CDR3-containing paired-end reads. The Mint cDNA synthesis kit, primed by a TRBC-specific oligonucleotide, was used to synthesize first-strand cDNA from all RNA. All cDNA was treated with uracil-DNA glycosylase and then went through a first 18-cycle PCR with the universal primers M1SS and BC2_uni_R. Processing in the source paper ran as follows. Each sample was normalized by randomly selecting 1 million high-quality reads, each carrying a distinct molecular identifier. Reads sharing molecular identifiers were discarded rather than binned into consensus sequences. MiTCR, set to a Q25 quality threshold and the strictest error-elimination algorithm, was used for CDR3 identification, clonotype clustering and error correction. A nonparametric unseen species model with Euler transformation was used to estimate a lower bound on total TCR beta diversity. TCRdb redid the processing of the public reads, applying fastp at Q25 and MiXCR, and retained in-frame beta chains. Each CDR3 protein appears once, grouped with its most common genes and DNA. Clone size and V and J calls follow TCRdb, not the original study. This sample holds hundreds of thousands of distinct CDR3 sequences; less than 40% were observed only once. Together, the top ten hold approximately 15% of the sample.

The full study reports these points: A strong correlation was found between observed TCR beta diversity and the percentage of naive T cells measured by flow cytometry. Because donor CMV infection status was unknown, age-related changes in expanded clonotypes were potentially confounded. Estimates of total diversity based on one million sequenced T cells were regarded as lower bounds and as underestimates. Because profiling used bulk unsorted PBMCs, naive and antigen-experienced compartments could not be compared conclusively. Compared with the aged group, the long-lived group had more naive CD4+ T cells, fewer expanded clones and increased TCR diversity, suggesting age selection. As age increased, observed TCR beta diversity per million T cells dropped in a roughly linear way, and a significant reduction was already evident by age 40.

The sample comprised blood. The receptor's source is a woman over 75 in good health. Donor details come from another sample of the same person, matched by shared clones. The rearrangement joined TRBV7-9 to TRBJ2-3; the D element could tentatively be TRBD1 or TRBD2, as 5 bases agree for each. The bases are TGTACCAGCAGCTCGGGACCAGCGGTGGGGACAGATACGCAGTATTTT. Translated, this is CTSSSGPAVGTDTQYF.